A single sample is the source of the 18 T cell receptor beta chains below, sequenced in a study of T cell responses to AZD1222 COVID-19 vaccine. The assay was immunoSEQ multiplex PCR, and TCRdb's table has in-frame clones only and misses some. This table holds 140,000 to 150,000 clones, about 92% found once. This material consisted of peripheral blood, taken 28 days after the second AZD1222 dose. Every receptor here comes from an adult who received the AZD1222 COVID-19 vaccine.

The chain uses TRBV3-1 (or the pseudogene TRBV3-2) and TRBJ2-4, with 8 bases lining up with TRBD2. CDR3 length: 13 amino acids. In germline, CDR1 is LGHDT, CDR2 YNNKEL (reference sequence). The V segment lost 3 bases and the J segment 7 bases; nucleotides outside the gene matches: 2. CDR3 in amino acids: CASSHRTSNIQYF. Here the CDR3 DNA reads TGTGCCAGCAGCCACAGGACTAGCAACATTCAGTACTTC.

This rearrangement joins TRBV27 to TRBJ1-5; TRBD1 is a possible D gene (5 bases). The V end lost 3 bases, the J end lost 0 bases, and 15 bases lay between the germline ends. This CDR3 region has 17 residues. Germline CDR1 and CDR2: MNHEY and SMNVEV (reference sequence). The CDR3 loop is CASSFLGEGYSNQPQHF. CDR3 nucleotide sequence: TGTGCCAGCAGTTTTTTAGGGGAAGGATATAGCAATCAGCCCCAGCATTTT.

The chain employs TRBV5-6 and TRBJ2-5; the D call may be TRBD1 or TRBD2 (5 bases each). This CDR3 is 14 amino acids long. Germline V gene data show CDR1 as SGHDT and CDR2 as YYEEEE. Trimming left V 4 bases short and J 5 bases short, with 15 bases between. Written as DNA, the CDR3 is TGTGCCAGCAGCCTGGGTGGGGGAGTGGAGACCCAGTACTTC. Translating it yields CASSLGGGVETQYF.

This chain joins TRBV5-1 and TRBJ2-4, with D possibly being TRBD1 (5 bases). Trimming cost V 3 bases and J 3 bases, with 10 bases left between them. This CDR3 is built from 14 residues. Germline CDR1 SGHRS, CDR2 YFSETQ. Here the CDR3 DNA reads TGCGCCAGCAGCTCCCAGGGTGGCAAAAACATTCAGTACTTC. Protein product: CASSSQGGKNIQYF.

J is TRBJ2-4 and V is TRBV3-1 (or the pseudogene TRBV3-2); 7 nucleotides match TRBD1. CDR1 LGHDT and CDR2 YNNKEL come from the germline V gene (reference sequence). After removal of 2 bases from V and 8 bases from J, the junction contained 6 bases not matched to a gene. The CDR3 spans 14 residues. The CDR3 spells CASSQTGEGDIQYF. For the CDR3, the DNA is TGTGCCAGCAGCCAAACAGGGGAAGGGGACATTCAGTACTTC.

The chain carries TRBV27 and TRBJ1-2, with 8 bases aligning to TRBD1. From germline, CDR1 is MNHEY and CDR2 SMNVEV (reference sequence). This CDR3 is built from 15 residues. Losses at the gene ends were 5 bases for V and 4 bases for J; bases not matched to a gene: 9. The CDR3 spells CASSPHGQGSYGYTF. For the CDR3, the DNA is TGTGCCAGCAGTCCGCACGGACAGGGAAGCTATGGCTACACCTTC.

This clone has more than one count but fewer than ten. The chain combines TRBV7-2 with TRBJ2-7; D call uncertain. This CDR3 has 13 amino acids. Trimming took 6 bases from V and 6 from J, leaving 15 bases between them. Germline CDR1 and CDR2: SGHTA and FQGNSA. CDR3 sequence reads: CASRSGLIGEQYF. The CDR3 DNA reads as TGTGCCAGCAGATCCGGGTTAATCGGCGAGCAGTACTTC.

The CDR3 DNA reads as TGCGCCAGCAGCTCTCAGACAGGGACCTCAGCAGCTAATGAAAAACTGTTTTTT. Amino acids: CASSSQTGTSAANEKLFF. This chain uses TRBV5-1 with TRBJ1-4; TRBD1 aligns across 7 bases. The germline CDR1 and CDR2 sequences are SGHRS and YFSETQ. CDR3 length: 18 amino acids. The V and J ends lost 3 bases and 3 bases, in that order; junction bases with no gene match: 14. Full variable domain (outside the CDR3, taken from reference TRBV5-1 and TRBJ1-4): KAGVTQTPRYLIKTRGQQVTLSCSPISGHRSVSWYQQTPGQGLQFLFEYFSETQRNKGNFPGRFSGRQFSNSRSEMNVSTLELGDSALYLCASSSQTGTSAANEKLFFGSGTQLSVL.

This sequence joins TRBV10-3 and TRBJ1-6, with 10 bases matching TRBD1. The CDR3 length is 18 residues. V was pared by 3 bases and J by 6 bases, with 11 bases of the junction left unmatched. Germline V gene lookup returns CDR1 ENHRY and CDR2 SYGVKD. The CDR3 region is CAISESNPGQGSNSPLHF. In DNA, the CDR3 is TGTGCCATCAGTGAATCTAACCCGGGACAGGGGAGTAATTCACCCCTCCACTTT.

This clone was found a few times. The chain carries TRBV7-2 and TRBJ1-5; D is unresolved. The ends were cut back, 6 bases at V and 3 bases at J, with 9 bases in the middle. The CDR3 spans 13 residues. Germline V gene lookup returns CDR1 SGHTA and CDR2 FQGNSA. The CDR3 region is CASSSMANQPQHF. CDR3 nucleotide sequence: TGTGCCAGCAGTTCTATGGCCAATCAGCCCCAGCATTTT.

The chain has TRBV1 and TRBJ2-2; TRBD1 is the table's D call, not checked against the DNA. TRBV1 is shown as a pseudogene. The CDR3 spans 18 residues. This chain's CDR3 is CTSSQEPGTGTNTGELFF. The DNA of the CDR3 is TGCACCAGCAGCCAAGAGCCCGGGACAGGGACGAACACCGGGGAGCTGTTTTTT.

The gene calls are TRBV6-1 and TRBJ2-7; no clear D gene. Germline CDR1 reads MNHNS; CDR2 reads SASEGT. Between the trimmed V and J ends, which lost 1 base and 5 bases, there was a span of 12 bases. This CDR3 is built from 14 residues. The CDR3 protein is CASSEGPNADEQYF. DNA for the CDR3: TGTGCCAGCAGTGAAGGTCCCAACGCGGACGAGCAGTACTTC.

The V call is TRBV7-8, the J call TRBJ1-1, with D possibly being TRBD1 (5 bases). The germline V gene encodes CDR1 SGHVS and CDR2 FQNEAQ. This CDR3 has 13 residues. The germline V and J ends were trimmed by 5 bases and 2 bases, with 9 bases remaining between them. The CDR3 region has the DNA TGTGCCAGCAGCGAGGGACCCAACACTGAAGCTTTCTTT. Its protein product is CASSEGPNTEAFF.

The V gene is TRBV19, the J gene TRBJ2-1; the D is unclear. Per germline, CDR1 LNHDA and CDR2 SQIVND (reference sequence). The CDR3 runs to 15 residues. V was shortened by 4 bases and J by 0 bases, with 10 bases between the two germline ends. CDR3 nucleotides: TGTGCCAGTAGTACGACTGTAACCTCCTACAATGAGCAGTTCTTC. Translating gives CASSTTVTSYNEQFF.

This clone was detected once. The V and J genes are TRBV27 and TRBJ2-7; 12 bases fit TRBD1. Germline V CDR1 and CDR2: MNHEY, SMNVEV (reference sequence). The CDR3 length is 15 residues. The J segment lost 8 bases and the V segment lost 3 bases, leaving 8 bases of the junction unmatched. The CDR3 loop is CASSLTGTGGYQQYF. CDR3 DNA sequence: TGTGCCAGCAGTTTGACCGGGACAGGGGGCTATCAGCAGTACTTC.

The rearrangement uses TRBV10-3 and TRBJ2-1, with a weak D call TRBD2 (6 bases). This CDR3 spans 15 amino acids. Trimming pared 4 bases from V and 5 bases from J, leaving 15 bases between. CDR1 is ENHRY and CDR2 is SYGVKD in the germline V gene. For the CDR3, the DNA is TGTGCCATCAGTGCTCGGGGGACGTCTAACAATGAGCAGTTCTTC. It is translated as CAISARGTSNNEQFF.

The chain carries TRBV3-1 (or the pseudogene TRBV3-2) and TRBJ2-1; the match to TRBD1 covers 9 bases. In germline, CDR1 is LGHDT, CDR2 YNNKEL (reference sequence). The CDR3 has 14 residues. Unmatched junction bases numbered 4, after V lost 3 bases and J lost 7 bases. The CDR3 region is CASSQGQGRNEQFF. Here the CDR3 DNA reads TGTGCCAGCAGCCAGGGACAGGGCAGGAATGAGCAGTTCTTC.

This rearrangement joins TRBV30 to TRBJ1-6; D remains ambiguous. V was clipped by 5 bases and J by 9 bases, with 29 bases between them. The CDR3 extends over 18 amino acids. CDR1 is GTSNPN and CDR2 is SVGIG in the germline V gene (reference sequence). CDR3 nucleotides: TGTGCCTGGCACCGTGGCCAAGGTCCCGAGTGGCCTCGTTCACCCCTCCACTTT. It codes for CAWHRGQGPEWPRSPLHF.